This T cell receptor (beta chain) was found in a study of T cell clonotyping in hematopoietic cell transplantation. Looking at the study overall: Recipients' pretransplant samples followed cytoreduction. The study, taken as a whole, reports: Broader posttransplant TCR repertoire diversity was predicted by graft donor and pretransplant recipient Inverse Simpson Index values. Pathologically expanded recipient clonotypes increased progressively from day 30 to day 180 as diversity fell.

V was pared by 2 bases and J by 1 base, with 14 bases between. The CDR3 has 16 residues. Looked up from germline, CDR1 is MNHEY and CDR2 is SVGAGI. In its sample, this clone was seen once. The target antigen is unknown. This table comes from immunoSEQ multiplex PCR, and its TCRdb copy is limited to in-frame clones, with some not included. This sample has 30,000 or so clones; over 65% occur once, and the top ten carry 6% to 8%. The time point here: recipient sample about 28 days before transplant, after cytoreduction. Samples: about 28 days before transplant, then days 30, 100 and 180 after. Sequenced material: peripheral blood mononuclear cells, taken before stem cell transplant. The chain links TRBV6-5 to TRBJ2-5; no reliable D call. The clonotype was recovered from a woman younger than 45 with chronic myeloid leukemia. Some clones in this sample may be carry-over from other donors' samples. CDR3 coding DNA: TGTGCCAGCAGTTACAGCCCCGAGGTGTCCCAAGAGACCCAGTACTTC. Translated, it gives CASSYSPEVSQETQYF.